One T cell receptor beta chain is described in this entry. V trimming: 1 base; J trimming: 1 base; junction bases outside the gene matches: 3. CDR3 length: 17 amino acids. Germline CDR1 reads KGHSH; CDR2 reads LQKENI. The entry originates in a study of control samples from healthy donors and cancer patients. Method: immunoSEQ multiplex PCR; TCRdb's copy keeps in-frame clones and lacks some. This sample has hundreds of thousands of clones, with 75% to 95% found just once. This sequence originates from a man between 35 and 55 years old with head and neck cancer. Sequencing used PBMCs. The chain carries TRBV18 and TRBJ2-2; 10 nucleotides match TRBD1. The CDR3 spells CASSPRDRGLNTGELFF. The CDR3 bases are TGTGCCAGCTCACCACGGGACAGGGGACTGAACACCGGGGAGCTGTTTTTT.